This entry describes one T cell receptor beta chain. What it recognizes is unknown. V lost 0 bases, J lost 7 bases, and 3 bases stayed unmatched. The CDR3 is 14 residues long. Germline V CDR1 and CDR2: GTSNPN, SVGIG (reference sequence). Patients were ineligible given autoimmune disease history or systemic immunosuppression. Peripheral blood came from all dose cohorts at three timepoints. The data are from a study of OX40 agonist ivuxolimab in advanced cancers. Study-level points and caveats: In a subset of nonresponders, normalized T-cell clonal expansion was also low. CD4+ and CD8+ T cells in blood underwent clonal expansion by week 6 at 0.1 to 3.0 mg/kg.

The method was immunoSEQ multiplex PCR; TCRdb's version includes in-frame clones alone and lacks a portion of them. This table has 60,000 to 75,000 clones, 86% appearing once. The sample here was CD4+ or CD8+ T cells sorted from blood, taken in a trial of the OX40 agonist ivuxolimab. The receptor's source is an adult with an advanced solid tumor such as melanoma, head and neck, liver or kidney cancer. The V and J genes are TRBV30 and TRBJ1-6, with 7 bases fitting TRBD1. CDR3 nucleotides: TGTGCCTGGAGTGTTACAGGGGCCAATTCACCCCTCCACTTT. Protein product: CAWSVTGANSPLHF.